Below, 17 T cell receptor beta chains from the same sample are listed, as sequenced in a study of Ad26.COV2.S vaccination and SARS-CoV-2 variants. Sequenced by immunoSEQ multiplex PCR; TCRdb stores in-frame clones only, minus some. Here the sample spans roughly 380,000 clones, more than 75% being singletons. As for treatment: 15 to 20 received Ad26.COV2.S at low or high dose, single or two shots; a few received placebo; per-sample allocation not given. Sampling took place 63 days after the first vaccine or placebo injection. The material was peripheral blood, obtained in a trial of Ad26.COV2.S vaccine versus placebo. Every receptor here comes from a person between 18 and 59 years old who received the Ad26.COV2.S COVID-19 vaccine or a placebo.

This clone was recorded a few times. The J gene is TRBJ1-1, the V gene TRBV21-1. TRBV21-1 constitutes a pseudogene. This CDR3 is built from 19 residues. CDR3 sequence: CASSKCLLGARGIITEAFF. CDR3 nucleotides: TGTGCCAGCAGCAAATGCTTATTAGGGGCGAGGGGTATCATCACTGAAGCTTTCTTT.

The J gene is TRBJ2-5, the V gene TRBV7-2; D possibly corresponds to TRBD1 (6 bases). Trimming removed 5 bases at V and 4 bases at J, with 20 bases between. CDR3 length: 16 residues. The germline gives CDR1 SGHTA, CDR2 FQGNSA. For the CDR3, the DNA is TGTGCCAGCAGCACTAAAGGGGGTCGGGGTCCAGAGACCCAGTACTTC. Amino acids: CASSTKGGRGPETQYF.

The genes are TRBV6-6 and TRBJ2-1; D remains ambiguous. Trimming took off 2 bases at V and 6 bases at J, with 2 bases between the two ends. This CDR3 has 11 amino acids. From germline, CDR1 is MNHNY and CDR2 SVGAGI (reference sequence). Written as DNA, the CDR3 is TGTGCCAGCAGTTACAGCAATGAGCAGTTCTTC. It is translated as CASSYSNEQFF.

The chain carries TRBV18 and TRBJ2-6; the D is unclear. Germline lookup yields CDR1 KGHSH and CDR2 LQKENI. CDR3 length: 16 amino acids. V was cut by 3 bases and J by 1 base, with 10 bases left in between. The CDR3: CASSPSDASGANVLTF. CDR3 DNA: TGTGCCAGCTCACCTTCGGACGCTTCTGGGGCCAACGTCCTGACTTTC.

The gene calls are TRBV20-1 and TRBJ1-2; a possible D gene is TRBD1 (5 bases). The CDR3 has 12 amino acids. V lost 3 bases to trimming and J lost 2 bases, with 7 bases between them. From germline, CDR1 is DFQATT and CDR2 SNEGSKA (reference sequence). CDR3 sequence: CSASRTNYGYTF. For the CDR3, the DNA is TGCAGTGCTAGTAGGACAAACTATGGCTACACCTTC.

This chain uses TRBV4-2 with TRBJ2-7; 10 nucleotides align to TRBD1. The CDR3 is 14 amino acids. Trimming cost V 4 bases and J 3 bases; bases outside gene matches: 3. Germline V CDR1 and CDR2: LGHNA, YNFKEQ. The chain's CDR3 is CASSLRTGGYEQYF. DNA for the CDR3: TGTGCCAGCAGCCTACGGACAGGGGGCTACGAGCAGTACTTC.

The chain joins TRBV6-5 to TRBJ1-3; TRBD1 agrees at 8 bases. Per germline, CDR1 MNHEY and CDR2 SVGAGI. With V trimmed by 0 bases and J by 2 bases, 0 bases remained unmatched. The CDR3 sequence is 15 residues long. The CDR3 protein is CASSYSRGPGNTIYF. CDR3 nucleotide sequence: TGTGCCAGCAGTTACTCCAGGGGGCCTGGAAACACCATATATTTT.

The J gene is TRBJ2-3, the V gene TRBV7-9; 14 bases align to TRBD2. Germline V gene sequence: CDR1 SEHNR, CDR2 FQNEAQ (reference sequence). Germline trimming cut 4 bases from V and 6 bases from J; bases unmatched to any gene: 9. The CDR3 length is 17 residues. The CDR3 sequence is CASSYPRLAGGLDTQYF. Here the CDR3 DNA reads TGTGCCAGCAGCTACCCCCGACTAGCGGGGGGGCTCGATACGCAGTATTTT.

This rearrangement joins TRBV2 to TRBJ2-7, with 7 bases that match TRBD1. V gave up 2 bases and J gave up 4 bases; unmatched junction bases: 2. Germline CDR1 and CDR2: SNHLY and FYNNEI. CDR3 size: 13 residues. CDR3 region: CASSEYRGYEQYF. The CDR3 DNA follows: TGTGCCAGCAGTGAATACAGGGGTTACGAGCAGTACTTC.

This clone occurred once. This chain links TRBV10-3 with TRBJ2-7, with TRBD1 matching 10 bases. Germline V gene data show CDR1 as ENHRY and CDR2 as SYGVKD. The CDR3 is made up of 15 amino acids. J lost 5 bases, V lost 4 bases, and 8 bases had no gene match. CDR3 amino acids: CAISGRGTGEDEQYF. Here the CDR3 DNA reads TGTGCCATCAGTGGAAGGGGGACAGGGGAGGACGAGCAGTACTTC.

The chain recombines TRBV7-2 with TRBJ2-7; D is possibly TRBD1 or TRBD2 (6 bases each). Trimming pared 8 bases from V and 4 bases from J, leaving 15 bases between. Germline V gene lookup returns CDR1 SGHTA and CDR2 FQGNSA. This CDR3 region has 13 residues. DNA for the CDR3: TGTGCCAGCGACCTCGAGGGGGGTTACGAGCAGTACTTC. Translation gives CASDLEGGYEQYF.

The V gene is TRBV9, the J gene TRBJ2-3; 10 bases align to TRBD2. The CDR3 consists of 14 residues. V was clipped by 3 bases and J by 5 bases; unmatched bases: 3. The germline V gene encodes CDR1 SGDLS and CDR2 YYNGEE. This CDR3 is CASSARTSGDTQYF. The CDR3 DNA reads TGTGCCAGCAGCGCCCGGACTAGCGGAGATACGCAGTATTTT.

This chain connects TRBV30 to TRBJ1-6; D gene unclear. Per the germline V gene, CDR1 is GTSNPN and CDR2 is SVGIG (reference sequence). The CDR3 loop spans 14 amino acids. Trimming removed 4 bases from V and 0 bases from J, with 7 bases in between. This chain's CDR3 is CAWKESSYNSPLHF. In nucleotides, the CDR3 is TGTGCCTGGAAGGAGAGCTCCTATAATTCACCCCTCCACTTT.

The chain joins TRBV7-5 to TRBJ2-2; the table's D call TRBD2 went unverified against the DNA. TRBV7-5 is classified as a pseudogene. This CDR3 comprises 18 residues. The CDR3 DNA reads TGTGTCAGAAGCCCAACGGGTCGGATTCCCAGTAGCACCGGGGAGCTGTTTTTT. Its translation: CVRSPTGRIPSSTGELFF.

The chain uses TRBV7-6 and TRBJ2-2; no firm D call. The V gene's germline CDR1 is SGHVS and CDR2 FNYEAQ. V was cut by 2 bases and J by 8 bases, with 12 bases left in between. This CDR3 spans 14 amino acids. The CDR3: CASSLLSEGGELFF. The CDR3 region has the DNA TGTGCCAGCAGCTTACTATCCGAAGGGGGGGAGCTGTTTTTT.

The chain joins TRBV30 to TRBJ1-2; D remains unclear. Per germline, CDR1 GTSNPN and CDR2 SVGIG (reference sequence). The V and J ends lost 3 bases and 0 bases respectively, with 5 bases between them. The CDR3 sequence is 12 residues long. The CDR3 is CAWRAANYGYTF. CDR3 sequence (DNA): TGTGCCTGGAGGGCGGCTAACTATGGCTACACCTTC.

CDR3 region: CASSLTFYPNSPLHF. The CDR3 DNA is TGTGCCAGCAGCTTAACGTTTTATCCTAATTCACCCCTCCACTTT. The gene calls are TRBV7-3 and TRBJ1-6, with D unclear. This CDR3 comprises 15 residues. CDR1 is SGHTA and CDR2 is FQGTGA in the germline V gene. Trimming cost V 0 bases and J 6 bases, with 9 bases left between them.